This TCR beta chain came from a study of T-cell memory formation after mild COVID-19. Overall study results and limits: Later expanders leaned toward CD4+, whereas clones contracting from day 15 to 85 were balanced CD4/CD8. Clones that contracted clustered mainly in CM and EM if CD4+ and in EMRA if CD8+.

TCRdb fed the 5' RACE reads into MiXCR, producing one record per CDR3 protein. Among under 700,000 distinct CDR3 sequences listed, just over 20% were seen once. The CDR3 has 14 residues. Germline V gene lookup returns CDR1 MNHEY and CDR2 SVGEGT. The V and J ends lost 6 bases and 7 bases, in that order; junction bases with no gene match: 12. Comment on this clonotype: Its target is not known.

The sequenced sample consisted of PBMCs or a T cell subset sorted from them (not recorded which). The V gene is TRBV6-2 or TRBV6-3, the J gene TRBJ2-7; TRBD1 aligns across 7 bases. This receptor was obtained from an adult woman who had mild COVID-19 (a few samples of this study predate the infection). Cell type and time point are not known. The CDR3 DNA sequence: TGTGCCAGCAGCTCAAGACAGGGTTTGCGGGAGCAGTACTTC. Translating gives CASSSRQGLREQYF.